This TCR beta chain was sequenced for a study of shared clonotypes between healthy human individuals. Details on this clone: Antigen specificity is unknown.

V was trimmed by 3 bases and J by 6 bases, leaving 9 bases between them. The CDR3 is 13 amino acids. Germline CDR1 and CDR2: ENHRY and SYGVKD. Profiled with immunoSEQ multiplex PCR; TCRdb holds only in-frame clones, not every one. This table has millions of clones, just under 95% appearing once. Naive CD8 isolation took CD45RO-negative cells positively selected for CCR7 and excluded terminally differentiated effector memory CD45RA+ cells. Whole-study findings and limits: Generally, naive subsets (rather than memory subsets) showed larger estimated richness.

This clonotype was obtained from a man aged 18 to 30 in good health. The chain joins TRBV10-3 to TRBJ2-1; D is possibly TRBD1 (5 bases). The sample consisted of naive CD8+ T cells sorted from blood. This chain's CDR3 is CAISETGPNEQFF. The CDR3 nucleotides are TGTGCCATCAGTGAAACAGGACCCAATGAGCAGTTCTTC.